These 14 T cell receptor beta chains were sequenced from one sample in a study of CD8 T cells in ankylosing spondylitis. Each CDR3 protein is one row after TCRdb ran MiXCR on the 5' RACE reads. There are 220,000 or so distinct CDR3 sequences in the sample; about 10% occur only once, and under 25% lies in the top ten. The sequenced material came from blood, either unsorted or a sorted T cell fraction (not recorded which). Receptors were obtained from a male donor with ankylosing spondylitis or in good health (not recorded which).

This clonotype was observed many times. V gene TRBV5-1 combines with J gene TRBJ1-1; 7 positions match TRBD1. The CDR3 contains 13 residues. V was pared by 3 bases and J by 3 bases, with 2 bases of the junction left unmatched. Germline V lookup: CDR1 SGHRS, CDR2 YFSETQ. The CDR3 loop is CASSSQGDTEAFF. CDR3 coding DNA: TGCGCCAGCAGCTCCCAGGGGGACACTGAAGCTTTCTTT.

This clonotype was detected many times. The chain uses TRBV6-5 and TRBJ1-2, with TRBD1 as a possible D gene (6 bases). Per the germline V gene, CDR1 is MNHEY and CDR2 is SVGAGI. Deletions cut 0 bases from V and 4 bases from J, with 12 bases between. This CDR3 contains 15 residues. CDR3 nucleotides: TGTGCCAGCAGTTACTCCACAGGGAAGCCCTATGGCTACACCTTC. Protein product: CASSYSTGKPYGYTF.

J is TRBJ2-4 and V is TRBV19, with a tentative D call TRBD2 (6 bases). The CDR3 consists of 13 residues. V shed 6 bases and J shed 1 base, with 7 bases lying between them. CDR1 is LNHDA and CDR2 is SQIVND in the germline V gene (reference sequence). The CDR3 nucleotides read TGTGCCAGTAGCGCGGGGGCCAAAAACATTCAGTACTTC. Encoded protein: CASSAGAKNIQYF.

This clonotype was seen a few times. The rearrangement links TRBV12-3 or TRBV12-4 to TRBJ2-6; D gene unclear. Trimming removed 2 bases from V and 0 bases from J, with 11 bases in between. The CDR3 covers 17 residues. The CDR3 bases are TGTGCCAGCAGTTTATTGGGTTTAATCTCTGGGGCCAACGTCCTGACTTTC. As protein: CASSLLGLISGANVLTF.

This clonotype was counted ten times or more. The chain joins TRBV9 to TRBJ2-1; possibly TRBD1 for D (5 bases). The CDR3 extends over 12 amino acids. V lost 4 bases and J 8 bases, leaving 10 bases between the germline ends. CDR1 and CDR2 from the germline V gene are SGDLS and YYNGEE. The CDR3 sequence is CASSTLRDEQFF. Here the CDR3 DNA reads TGTGCCAGCAGCACCCTCAGGGATGAGCAGTTCTTC. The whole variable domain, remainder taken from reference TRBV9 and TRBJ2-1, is DSGVTQTPKHLITATGQRVTLRCSPRSGDLSVYWYQQSLDQGLQFLIQYYNGEERAKGNILERFSAQQFPDLHSELNLSSLELGDSALYFCASSTLRDEQFFGPGTRLTVL.

The DNA of the CDR3 is TGTGCCAGCAGTGAACTTACGGGGGGCACAGATACGCAGTATTTT. Amino acid sequence: CASSELTGGTDTQYF. V and J are TRBV25-1 and TRBJ2-3; D possibly corresponds to TRBD2 (6 bases). This CDR3 comprises 15 residues. Trimming cost V 2 bases and J 1 base, with 10 bases left between them. Germline V gene data show CDR1 as MGHDK and CDR2 as SYGVNS.

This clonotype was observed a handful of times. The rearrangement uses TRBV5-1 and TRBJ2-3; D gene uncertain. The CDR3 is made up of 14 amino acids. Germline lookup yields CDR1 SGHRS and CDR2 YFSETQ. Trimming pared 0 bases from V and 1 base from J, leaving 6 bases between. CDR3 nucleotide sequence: TGCGCCAGCAGCTTGGATTGGGGCACAGATACGCAGTATTTT. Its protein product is CASSLDWGTDTQYF.

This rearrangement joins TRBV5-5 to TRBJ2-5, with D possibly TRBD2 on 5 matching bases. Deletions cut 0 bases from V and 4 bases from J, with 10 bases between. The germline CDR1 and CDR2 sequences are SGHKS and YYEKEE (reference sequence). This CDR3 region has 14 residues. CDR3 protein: CASSLAWAGETQYF. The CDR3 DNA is TGTGCCAGCAGCTTGGCCTGGGCGGGAGAGACCCAGTACTTC. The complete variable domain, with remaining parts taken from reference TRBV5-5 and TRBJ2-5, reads DAGVTQSPTHLIKTRGQQVTLRCSPISGHKSVSWYQQVLGQGPQFIFQYYEKEERGRGNFPDRFSARQFPNYSSELNVNALLLGDSALYLCASSLAWAGETQYFGPGTRLLVL.

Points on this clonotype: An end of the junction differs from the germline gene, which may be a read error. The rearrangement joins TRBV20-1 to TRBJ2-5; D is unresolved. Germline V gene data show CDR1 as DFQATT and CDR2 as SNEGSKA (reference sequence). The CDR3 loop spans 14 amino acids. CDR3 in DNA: TGCAGTGCTGGAGATTTAAGGGCCCCGGAGACCCAGTACTTC. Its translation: CSAGDLRAPETQYF.

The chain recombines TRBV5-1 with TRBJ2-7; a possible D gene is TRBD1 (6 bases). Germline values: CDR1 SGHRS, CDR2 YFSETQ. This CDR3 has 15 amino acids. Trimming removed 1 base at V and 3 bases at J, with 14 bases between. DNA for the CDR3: TGCGCCAGCAGCTTGCCAGCAGGGGATCGCTACGAGCAGTACTTC. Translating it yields CASSLPAGDRYEQYF. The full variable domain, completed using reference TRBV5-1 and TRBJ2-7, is KAGVTQTPRYLIKTRGQQVTLSCSPISGHRSVSWYQQTPGQGLQFLFEYFSETQRNKGNFPGRFSGRQFSNSRSEMNVSTLELGDSALYLCASSLPAGDRYEQYFGPGTRLTVT.

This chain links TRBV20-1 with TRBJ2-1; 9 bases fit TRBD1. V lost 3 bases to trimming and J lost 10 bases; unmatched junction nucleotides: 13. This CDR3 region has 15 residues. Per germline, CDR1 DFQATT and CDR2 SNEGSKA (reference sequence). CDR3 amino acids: CSASAGDRARGEQFF. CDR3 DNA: TGCAGTGCTAGTGCAGGGGACAGGGCCCGAGGGGAGCAGTTCTTC.

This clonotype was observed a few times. The CDR3 here is CASSLNSGTGSYTF. The CDR3 DNA follows: TGTGCCAGCAGTTTGAATTCAGGGACCGGAAGCTACACCTTC. The gene calls are TRBV12-3 or TRBV12-4 and TRBJ1-2; a possible D gene is TRBD1 (5 bases). This CDR3 region has 14 residues. Trimming took 3 bases from V and 9 from J, leaving 17 bases between them.

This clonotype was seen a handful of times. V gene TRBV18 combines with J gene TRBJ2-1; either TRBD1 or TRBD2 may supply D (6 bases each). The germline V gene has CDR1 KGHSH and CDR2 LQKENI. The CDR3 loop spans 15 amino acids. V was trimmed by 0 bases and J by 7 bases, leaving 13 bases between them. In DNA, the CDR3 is TGTGCCAGCTCACCACCGAAAGGGGGGCGGAATGAGCAGTTCTTC. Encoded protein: CASSPPKGGRNEQFF.

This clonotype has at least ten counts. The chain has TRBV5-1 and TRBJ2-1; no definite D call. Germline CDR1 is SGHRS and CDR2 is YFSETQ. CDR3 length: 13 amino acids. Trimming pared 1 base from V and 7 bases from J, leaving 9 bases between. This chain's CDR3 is CASSLLATNEQFF. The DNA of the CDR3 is TGCGCCAGCAGCTTGCTGGCCACGAATGAGCAGTTCTTC.